The source of this T cell receptor (beta chain) is a study of blood T cell repertoires in COVID-19. Study summary: The United States, Italy and Spain were the sources of the acute and convalescent COVID-19 samples. PBMCs, B-cell-depleted T cells, or T cells were the source of the cDNA or gDNA that made up the material.

In the original analysis: The authors estimated nucleated cell counts from reference gene primer amplification. Sequencing was performed with immunoSEQ multiplex PCR; in TCRdb, only in-frame clones are kept and a portion is missing. V and J calls and clone size are given by that table; D and trimming were obtained from the DNA. In the table there are some 18,000 clones, approximately 91% of which are singletons. The length of the CDR3 is 15 residues. Germline assignment: CDR1 MRHNA and CDR2 SNTAGT. Trimming at V came to 8 bases and at J to 5 bases, leaving 7 bases not matched to a gene. The receptor's source is a human donor in a cohort sampled during active COVID-19. The sample was peripheral blood. The chain uses TRBV6-4 and TRBJ2-3; 13 positions match TRBD2. CDR3 protein: CASSRTSGGKDTQYF. As DNA, the CDR3 is TGTGCCAGCTCGAGGACTAGCGGGGGTAAAGATACGCAGTATTTT.